The 23 T cell receptor beta chains below were found in one sample sequenced in a study of blood T cells in healthy people across ages. The use of a sample-barcoded 5' primer and a J-beta primer mix characterized a second PCR of roughly 6 to 11 cycles. TCRdb ran MiXCR on the 5' RACE reads and lists one entry per CDR3 protein. In the table there are roughly 800,000 distinct CDR3 sequences, 58% of which are singletons. Input material: blood. The source of these receptors is a man younger than 45 in good health.

The V gene is TRBV29-1, the J gene TRBJ1-1; D ambiguous. The germline V gene has CDR1 SQVTM and CDR2 ANQGSEA. V was clipped by 7 bases and J by 4 bases, with 19 bases between them. The CDR3 is made up of 14 amino acids. The CDR3 coding sequence is TGCAGCGCCAACATCCGGGTCCAAGGCACTGAAGCTTTCTTT. Its protein product is CSANIRVQGTEAFF.

To note about this clonotype: The junction differs from germline at one of its ends, possibly a read error. This chain uses TRBV20-1 with TRBJ1-2, with TRBD1 as a possible D gene (5 bases). Germline CDR1 reads DFQATT; CDR2 reads SNEGSKA (reference sequence). This CDR3 has 15 amino acids. CDR3 sequence: CNARGPGPTDYGYTF. Written as DNA, the CDR3 is TGCAATGCTAGGGGTCCGGGCCCGACCGACTATGGCTACACCTTC.

This clonotype has only a few counts. V and J are TRBV29-1 and TRBJ1-1, with D maybe TRBD1 (5 bases). There are 11 residues in the CDR3. Deletions cut 3 bases from V and 3 bases from J, with 5 bases between. CDR1 is SQVTM, CDR2 ANQGSEA, per germline. The CDR3 DNA sequence: TGCAGCGTTGACAGGGACACTGAAGCTTTCTTT. Translation gives CSVDRDTEAFF.

The chain is built from TRBV6-1 and TRBJ1-2; no reliable D call. Trimming shortened V by 2 bases and J by 8 bases, and 15 bases separated the two germline ends. Germline CDR1 MNHNS, CDR2 SASEGT. The CDR3 runs to 14 residues. The CDR3 here is CASSEIFGVGGYTF. CDR3 nucleotide sequence: TGTGCCAGCAGTGAAATTTTCGGGGTAGGAGGCTACACCTTC.

This clonotype showed up many times. V is TRBV3-1 and J is TRBJ2-4; no clear D gene. V was trimmed by 4 bases and J by 6 bases, leaving 13 bases between them. This CDR3 spans 14 amino acids. Looked up from germline, CDR1 is LGHDT and CDR2 is YNNKEL (reference sequence). The CDR3 reads CASSPALGGNIQYF. CDR3 DNA sequence: TGTGCCAGCAGCCCAGCCTTGGGTGGAAACATTCAGTACTTC. The full variable domain, in which reference TRBV3-1 and TRBJ2-4 provide the parts outside the CDR3, is DTAVSQTPKYLVTQMGNDKSIKCEQNLGHDTMYWYKQDSKKFLKIMFSYNNKELIINETVPNRFSPKSPDKAHLNLHINSLELGDSAVYFCASSPALGGNIQYFGAGTRLSVL.

The genes are TRBV20-1 and TRBJ2-7, with D perhaps assigned TRBD1 or TRBD2 (5 bases each). V was trimmed by 1 base and J by 9 bases, leaving 16 bases between them. CDR3 length equals 13 residues. Germline V gene data show CDR1 as DFQATT and CDR2 as SNEGSKA (reference sequence). The chain's CDR3 is CSARVQPGLVQYF. The CDR3 coding sequence is TGCAGTGCTAGAGTACAGCCGGGGCTGGTGCAGTACTTC.

The gene calls are TRBV20-1 and TRBJ2-1; D unresolved. Germline lookup yields CDR1 DFQATT and CDR2 SNEGSKA (reference sequence). This CDR3 contains 15 residues. With 2 bases removed from V and 2 bases from J, the gap between germline ends came to 13 bases. The CDR3 sequence is CSARTKDHPYNEQFF. In DNA, the CDR3 is TGCAGTGCTAGAACCAAAGACCATCCCTACAATGAGCAGTTCTTC.

This chain connects TRBV5-1 to TRBJ1-1, with D possibly matching TRBD1 (5 bases). This CDR3 is built from 16 residues. V was shortened by 0 bases and J by 1 base, with 13 bases between the two germline ends. Per the germline V gene, CDR1 is SGHRS and CDR2 is YFSETQ. DNA of the CDR3: TGCGCCAGCAGCTTGGTAAAAGGGGACGGGAACACTGAAGCTTTCTTT. As protein: CASSLVKGDGNTEAFF.

CDR3 protein: CASRGTGAAAKNIQYF. The CDR3, as DNA: TGTGCCAGCAGAGGAACAGGGGCTGCGGCCAAAAACATTCAGTACTTC. The rearrangement uses TRBV28 and TRBJ2-4; 7 bases are a match to TRBD1. CDR3 length equals 16 residues. From germline, CDR1 is MDHEN and CDR2 SYDVKM. Germline trimming cut 6 bases from V and 1 base from J; bases unmatched to any gene: 9.

This clonotype occurred a few times. The gene calls are TRBV7-2 and TRBJ2-7; D is perhaps TRBD2 (5 bases). The CDR3 runs to 16 residues. Germline CDR1 reads SGHTA; CDR2 reads FQGNSA. V dropped 3 bases and J dropped 0 bases, with 15 bases sitting between them. This chain's CDR3 is CASSFSGLRVSYEQYF. The CDR3 DNA sequence: TGTGCCAGCAGCTTTTCCGGGCTGCGGGTCTCCTACGAGCAGTACTTC.

The rearrangement joins TRBV19 to TRBJ2-7, with 9 bases lining up with TRBD1. V trimming: 9 bases; J trimming: 3 bases; junction bases outside the gene matches: 9. The CDR3 totals 14 residues. The germline V gene encodes CDR1 LNHDA and CDR2 SQIVND (reference sequence). This CDR3 reads CASNPGQGIYEQYF. The CDR3 nucleotides are TGTGCCAGCAACCCGGGACAGGGTATCTACGAGCAGTACTTC.

The chain uses TRBV21-1 and TRBJ1-6. TRBV21-1 is reported as a pseudogene. There are 13 residues in the CDR3. CDR3 amino acids: CASSKVEADPPHF. CDR3 bases: TGTGCCAGCAGCAAAGTTGAGGCGGACCCCCCCCACTTT.

J is TRBJ2-5 and V is TRBV20-1; D might be TRBD1 (5 bases). The J call may not be correct, given that the DNA end is closer to TRBJ2-7. This CDR3 has 14 residues. The V gene's germline CDR1 is DFQATT and CDR2 SNEGSKA (reference sequence). The CDR3, as DNA: TGCAGTGCTAGAGGAAGGCAGGGTCGGGACGAGCAGTACTTC. Encoded protein: CSARGRQGRDEQYF.

The chain joins TRBV3-1 to TRBJ2-7; D unclear. Germline V lookup: CDR1 LGHDT, CDR2 YNNKEL (reference sequence). CDR3 length: 16 residues. Between the trimmed V and J ends, which lost 1 base and 2 bases, there was a span of 15 bases. The CDR3 DNA is TGTGCCAGCAGCCAAGTTTCTACCAGTAGAACCTACGAGCAGTACTTC. As protein: CASSQVSTSRTYEQYF.

This chain's CDR3 is CASSHNSGDSAFF. The CDR3 DNA reads TGTGCCAGCAGCCACAACTCCGGGGACTCGGCTTTCTTT. V gene TRBV4-2 combines with J gene TRBJ1-1; D is perhaps TRBD1 (5 bases). V was trimmed by 3 bases and J by 11 bases, leaving 16 bases between them. The CDR3 contains 13 residues. The V gene's germline CDR1 is LGHNA and CDR2 YNFKEQ.

On this clonotype itself: This clone may be a read error of a much larger clone one base away. V usage is TRBV29-1 and J usage is TRBJ2-7, with D possibly matching TRBD1 (5 bases). The CDR3 totals 13 residues. The germline V and J ends were trimmed by 6 bases and 7 bases, with 19 bases remaining between them. Germline V CDR1 and CDR2: SQVTM, ANQGSEA. The CDR3 DNA follows: TGCAGCGTGCAGACAGAAACCTACAATGAGCAGTACTTC. Amino acid sequence: CSVQTETYNEQYF.

The chain uses TRBV12-3 or TRBV12-4 and TRBJ2-5; D is perhaps TRBD1 (5 bases). The DNA end lines up better with TRBJ2-7; the J call may be wrong. The CDR3 is 17 residues long. CDR3 DNA sequence: TGTGCCAGCAGTTCCGGTGCCCCGACAGAGTGGGGCTACGAGCAGTACTTC. It codes for CASSSGAPTEWGYEQYF.

This clonotype was observed once. The CDR3 DNA follows: TGCAGTGCTAGAGCCTCTACAGTAGACAATGAGCAGTTCTTC. This sequence encodes CSARASTVDNEQFF. This chain joins TRBV20-1 and TRBJ2-1; D gene ambiguous. The V and J ends lost 1 base and 5 bases respectively, with 12 bases between them. The CDR3 is 14 residues long. The V gene's germline CDR1 is DFQATT and CDR2 SNEGSKA (reference sequence).

This clonotype showed up many times. The rearrangement joins TRBV29-1 to TRBJ2-5; 10 bases map to TRBD2. Germline trimming cut 6 bases from V and 3 bases from J; bases unmatched to any gene: 4. CDR1 and CDR2 (germline): SQVTM, ANQGSEA. The CDR3 runs to 13 residues. The CDR3 DNA follows: TGCAGCGTGCGGACTAGCGGAGAAGAGACCCAGTACTTC. Its translation is CSVRTSGEETQYF.

There are a few counts of this clonotype. The J gene is TRBJ2-1, the V gene TRBV4-3; D is tentatively TRBD1 or TRBD2 (5 bases each). Trimming pared 1 base from V and 4 bases from J, leaving 14 bases between. Germline loops: CDR1 LGHNA, CDR2 YSLEER. The length of the CDR3 is 16 residues. CDR3 residues: CASSQGTWTPYNEQFF. The CDR3 region has the DNA TGCGCCAGCAGCCAAGGGACATGGACTCCTTACAATGAGCAGTTCTTC.

This sequence joins TRBV15 and TRBJ2-1, with TRBD2 matching over 10 bases. CDR3 length equals 15 residues. V lost 1 base and J lost 10; bases outside the gene matches: 7. Germline V lookup: CDR1 LNHNV, CDR2 YYDKDF (reference sequence). The CDR3 DNA follows: TGTGCCACCAGCAGAGTTAGCGGGGGGTTTACGGAGCAGTTCTTC. Translating gives CATSRVSGGFTEQFF.

This chain uses TRBV7-2 with TRBJ2-3; no clear D gene. Trimming removed 5 bases at V and 4 bases at J, with 10 bases between. CDR1 is SGHTA, CDR2 FQGNSA, per germline. The CDR3 runs to 13 residues. The CDR3 region is CASSLVKPDTQYF. The CDR3 coding sequence is TGTGCCAGCAGCCTAGTCAAGCCAGATACGCAGTATTTT.

CDR3 amino acids: CASSNPQRPYEQYF. As DNA, the CDR3 is TGCGCCAGCAGTAATCCACAGCGGCCCTACGAGCAGTACTTC. This chain joins TRBV10-2 and TRBJ2-7, with TRBD2 as a possible D gene (5 bases). V shed 5 bases and J shed 2 bases, with 13 bases lying between them. CDR3 length equals 14 residues. The germline CDR1 and CDR2 sequences are WSHSY and SAAADI.